This paragraph covers one TCR beta chain sequence. Its antigen is as yet unknown. This PCR relied on a set of 60 Vbeta primers and 13 Jbeta primers. The table came from immunoSEQ multiplex PCR; TCRdb's copy has only in-frame clones and leaves some out. Found here are 150,000 to 200,000 clones, less than 90% of them singletons; the top ten hold 0.26%. Unrecorded immune exposure was likely among donors, who were nominally healthy when sampled. Trimming took 4 bases from V and 1 from J; bases not matched to a gene: 12. Germline V gene lookup returns CDR1 SGHDT and CDR2 YYEEEE. The CDR3 is 19 residues long. This specimen comes from a study of cytomegalovirus exposure and HLA in healthy donors. Overall study results and limits: Associated with cytomegalovirus, according to the listing, were around 160 TCR beta chains. The productive fraction for most TCR beta V segments was about 87% or about 30% in an earlier analysis. Later analysis demonstrated an association between a missense DCLRE1C variant and TCR beta V- and J-gene trimming.

The rearrangement links TRBV5-6 to TRBJ2-4; TRBD2 matches 12 bases. The receptor comes from a boy younger than 18 in good health and CMV-seronegative. The sequencing sample was made of PBMCs. The CDR3 here is CASSPGQWTSGMAKNIQYF. The DNA of the CDR3 is TGTGCCAGCAGCCCGGGACAGTGGACTAGCGGGATGGCCAAAAACATTCAGTACTTC.